The clone carrying this T cell receptor (beta chain) occurred once. Its matching antigen is unknown. Germline-derived CDR1 and CDR2 are LGHNA and YSLEER. The ends were cut back, 0 bases at V and 5 bases at J, with 7 bases in the middle. The CDR3 runs 14 residues. The data belong to a study of cytomegalovirus exposure and HLA in healthy donors. Across the study: The approximately 110 validation repertoires used the same platform as the roughly 670 first-cohort repertoires, a later analysis reported. Study results and limitations: Among TCR sequences, most were rare, though some public TCRs appeared in many donors. It was reported that the classifier diagnosed cytomegalovirus status with high specificity and sensitivity in both the original and validation cohorts.

Sequencing was performed with immunoSEQ multiplex PCR; in TCRdb, only in-frame clones are kept and a portion is missing. Of roughly 90,000 clones listed, 80% to 95% are singletons. Sequencing was carried out using PBMCs. The source of this sequence is a woman under 40 in good health and CMV-seropositive. This chain connects TRBV4-3 to TRBJ1-4; D is ambiguous. CDR3 coding DNA: TGCGCCAGCAGCCAAGACAGGATAAATGAAAAACTGTTTTTT. It is translated as CASSQDRINEKLFF.